This T cell receptor beta chain was sequenced in a study of shared clonotypes between healthy human individuals. Turning to this clone: Its antigen is as yet unknown.

V was clipped by 8 bases and J by 2 bases, with 10 bases between them. The CDR3 is 11 residues long. From germline, CDR1 is DFQATT and CDR2 SNEGSKA (reference sequence). Sequencing was performed with immunoSEQ multiplex PCR; in TCRdb, only in-frame clones are kept and a portion is missing. The repertoire holds a few hundred thousand clones, with around 96% as singletons. CD8 memory comprised CD45RO+ plus CCR7-negative CD45RA+ TemRA cells. Study-wide results and caveats: Represented diversity, genetic and exposure-history alike, was limited by few donors. In the sorted subsets, rarefaction showed sequencing was incomplete despite large depth.

This clonotype was obtained from a man aged 30 to 39 in good health. The V gene is TRBV20-1, the J gene TRBJ2-7; D ambiguous. Material: memory CD8+ T cells sorted from blood. As to subset: CD45RO+ cells pooled with CCR7-negative TemRA cells. CDR3 in DNA: TGCAGTCCACACATAGCCTACGAGCAGTACTTC. This translates into CSPHIAYEQYF.